Below are 2 T cell receptor beta chains sequenced from a single sample in a study of human T cells and chemical hapten exposure. TCRdb re-analysed the RACE reads in MiXCR, keeping a single row per CDR3 protein. The table shows about 260,000 distinct CDR3 sequences, with around 9.3% occurring only once. Time point denoted: pre-sensitization, week 0. Treatment reported: therapeutic diphenylcyclopropenone sensitization with weekly scalp DPC. Sequenced material: whole blood, taken in connection with sensitization to the hapten diphenylcyclopropenone (DPC). The receptors shown here come from a woman aged 40 to 50 with alopecia areata. Some clones in this sample may be carry-over from other donors' samples.

This clonotype has only a few counts. J is TRBJ2-1 and V is TRBV28, with D perhaps matching TRBD2 (6 bases). V gave up 4 bases and J gave up 6 bases, with 10 bases separating them. The germline V gene encodes CDR1 MDHEN and CDR2 SYDVKM. CDR3 length: 13 residues. The CDR3: CASSSLASNEQFF. The CDR3, as DNA: TGTGCCAGCAGTTCGCTAGCGAGCAATGAGCAGTTCTTC. The whole variable domain, remainder taken from reference TRBV28 and TRBJ2-1, is DVKVTQSSRYLVKRTGEKVFLECVQDMDHENMFWYRQDPGLGLRLIYFSYDVKMKEKGDIPEGYSVSREKKERFSLILESASTNQTSMYLCASSSLASNEQFFGPGTRLTVL.

This chain uses TRBV7-9 with TRBJ2-5, with 13 positions matching TRBD2. The CDR3 is 16 amino acids. Germline assignment: CDR1 SEHNR and CDR2 FQNEAQ (reference sequence). Unmatched junction bases numbered 8, after V lost 5 bases and J lost 5 bases. This CDR3 reads CASSPGLAGVAETQYF. The CDR3 DNA is TGTGCCAGCAGCCCCGGACTAGCGGGAGTTGCGGAGACCCAGTACTTC.